This T cell receptor beta chain is from a study of cytomegalovirus exposure and HLA in healthy donors. The ends lost 5 bases at V and 7 bases at J; junction bases unmatched: 11. CDR3 length: 16 residues. Looked up from germline, CDR1 is SEHNR and CDR2 is FQNEAQ (reference sequence). A multiplex PCR was run with 60 Vbeta primers and 13 Jbeta primers. Measured with immunoSEQ multiplex PCR; TCRdb has only the in-frame clones, and not every one. Altogether 98,000 or so clones are present, over 75% being singletons, with the ten largest covering roughly 5.9%. This receptor was identified in a man aged 55 to 70 in good health and CMV-seropositive. Sequencing was performed on PBMCs. This sequence joins TRBV7-9 and TRBJ2-1; 10 bases are shared with TRBD2. The chain's CDR3 is CASSRMSGGAVNEQFF. CDR3 nucleotides: TGTGCCAGCAGCCGTATGAGCGGGGGGGCCGTTAATGAGCAGTTCTTC.